This record looks at one T cell receptor beta chain sequence and its context. This record belongs to a study of shared clonotypes between healthy human individuals. A deep-level run was used for the assay. Several immunoSEQ 96-well plates shared each subset's DNA, each plate a replicate. Each replicate PCR on the sorted subsets used 200 ng DNA (around 31,000 T cell genomes). Profiled with immunoSEQ multiplex PCR; TCRdb holds only in-frame clones, not every one. The sample contains 500,000 or so clones, around 96% of which appear only once. The study drew its donors from healthy HIV-negative adults without recent acute infections or vaccinations. The sample taken for sequencing was naive CD4+ T cells sorted from blood. Indicated subset: CD45RA+ positively selected. This TCR came from a woman in her twenties or thirties in good health.

The CDR3 DNA reads TGCGCCAGCAGCTCAGGCCTAGAGTCAGCCGACGTCCTGACTTTC. It codes for CASSSGLESADVLTF. J is TRBJ2-6 and V is TRBV5-1; D uncertain. Germline assignment: CDR1 SGHRS and CDR2 YFSETQ. This CDR3 comprises 15 residues. V dropped 3 bases and J dropped 11 bases, with 18 bases sitting between them.